Listed below are T cell receptor beta chains from one sample, sequenced in a study of CXCR3-negative and CXCR3-positive naive CD8 T cells. Following a re-call of the 5' RACE reads, TCRdb has one entry per CDR3 protein and lacks DNA. The repertoire shows roughly 40,000 distinct CDR3 sequences; the top ten hold around 1.5%. Input material: naive CXCR3- CD8+ T cells from blood. Source of these receptors: a human donor in good health. Some clones in this sample may be carry-over from other donors' samples. CDR3s include the opening cysteine and the closing phenylalanine or tryptophan. The size entry is marked missing in some rows and otherwise reads once, few, many or a size class.

cdr3_length	clone_size	j_call	v_call	cdr3_aa
15	NA	TRBJ2-3	TRBV15	CATSKGQGDTDTQYF
15	NA	TRBJ1-5	TRBV21-1	CASSPGARGGEPQHF
14	NA	TRBJ2-7	TRBV5-6	CASSSAGTAYEQYF
15	NA	TRBJ2-1	TRBV6-2/TRBV6-3	CASNLAGGTYNEQFF
16	NA	TRBJ2-3	TRBV6-5	CASSYFGATGADTQYF
13	NA	TRBJ2-2	TRBV12-3/TRBV12-4	CASTWSNTGELFF
14	NA	TRBJ2-7	TRBV28	CASSLAPRVSEQYF
15	NA	TRBJ2-2	TRBV18	CASSALDQNTGELFF
13	NA	TRBJ2-7	TRBV29-1	CSVLTGGASEQYF
16	NA	TRBJ1-1	TRBV6-6	CASILHPGLSPTEAFF
14	NA	TRBJ2-7	TRBV7-2	CARSSYGGAYEQYF
16	NA	TRBJ2-3	TRBV20-1	CSARDPAGGSTDTQYF
14	medium-sized	TRBJ2-1	TRBV14	CASSPATSYNEQFF
15	NA	TRBJ2-1	TRBV9	CASSVEGTGSNEQFF
15	NA	TRBJ2-6	TRBV4-3	CASSPGISGANVLTF
14	medium-sized	TRBJ1-1	TRBV4-1	CASSHFTGSTEAFF
14	NA	TRBJ1-1	TRBV7-9	CASSFFTGGSEALF
13	NA	TRBJ2-1	TRBV28	CASRGSAGNEQFF
13	NA	TRBJ1-1	TRBV15	CATTDREFTEAFF
21	NA	TRBJ2-2	TRBV7-7	CASSLGLLSGGPKMNTGELFF
12	NA	TRBJ2-1	TRBV7-3	CASSGQGIEQFF
17	NA	TRBJ2-3	TRBV6-6	CASSYTRLAGTTDTQYF
17	NA	TRBJ2-1	TRBV19	CASSISSGRSSYNEQFF
16	NA	TRBJ1-5	TRBV19	CASSIRAVTSNQPQHF
13	NA	TRBJ1-4	TRBV7-9	CASSLYSFEKLFF
14	NA	TRBJ2-5	TRBV9	CASSVVADQETQYF
15	NA	TRBJ2-2	TRBV14	CASSPGAFYTGELFF
15	NA	TRBJ2-1	TRBV11-3	CASSFSISSYNEQFF
12	NA	TRBJ2-7	TRBV25-1	CASSDSIYEQYF
14	NA	TRBJ2-3	TRBV5-1	CASSFRGPTDTQYF
11	NA	TRBJ2-1	TRBV5-5	CASFSYNEQFF
15	NA	TRBJ2-3	TRBV20-1	CSARDPNDSRDTQYF
14	NA	TRBJ2-2	TRBV11-3	CASSRQGFTGELFF
19	NA	TRBJ2-6	TRBV13	CASSLDTSGISSGANVLTF
11	NA	TRBJ2-1	TRBV15	CATSSTEEQFF
12	NA	TRBJ1-1	TRBV28	CASSPWTGEAFF
13	NA	TRBJ1-2	TRBV12-3/TRBV12-4	CASSYRGGYGYTF
14	NA	TRBJ2-7	TRBV5-1	CASSFTGEFDEQYF
13	NA	TRBJ2-1	TRBV12-3/TRBV12-4	CASSPGPGDEQFF
16	NA	TRBJ2-1	TRBV19	CASSIGRGPSYNEQFF
15	NA	TRBJ2-7	TRBV20-1	CSARRLAGDSYEQYF
15	NA	TRBJ2-7	TRBV27	CASSLLTGNNYEQYF
14	NA	TRBJ2-7	TRBV5-6	CASSSNLASYEQYF
15	NA	TRBJ2-7	TRBV4-1	CASSQIRDGAYEQYF
15	NA	TRBJ2-7	TRBV7-2	CASSLGQGMVYEQYF
15	NA	TRBJ2-5	TRBV2	CASSLVGGGQETQYF
13	NA	TRBJ2-1	TRBV20-1	CSARWDVDSEQFF
15	NA	TRBJ2-1	TRBV7-9	CASTPPGQGFNEQFF
14	NA	TRBJ2-1	TRBV29-1	CSVEGTSGDNEQFF
17	NA	TRBJ2-1	TRBV19	CASSIGPHRLLDNEQFF
15	NA	TRBJ2-1	TRBV5-6	CASTLLRGLRNEQFF
13	NA	TRBJ2-1	TRBV11-2	CASSLDAVSEQFF
15	NA	TRBJ2-3	TRBV6-5	CASSYVPGSTDTQYF
14	NA	TRBJ1-4	TRBV28	CASSFQGRGEKLFF
15	NA	TRBJ1-5	TRBV3-2	CASSPRTGGNQPQHF
15	NA	TRBJ2-2	TRBV4-1	CASSQARQEAGELFF
17	NA	TRBJ2-5	TRBV20-1	CSARDPLTLAGVETQYF